Sequencing of this T cell receptor beta chain was carried out in a study of blood T cell repertoires in COVID-19. This clone has more than one count but fewer than ten. The repertoire was sequenced with immunoSEQ multiplex PCR; TCRdb's copy has only in-frame clones and lacks some. The repertoire holds over 85,000 clones, around four fifths seen once, with 4.5% in the top ten. V was shortened by 2 bases and J by 0 bases, with 13 bases between the two germline ends. This CDR3 has 17 residues. Germline V gene data show CDR1 as MNHEY and CDR2 as SVGEGT. Sequenced input: peripheral blood. V gene TRBV6-2 or TRBV6-3 combines with J gene TRBJ2-2, with D possibly being TRBD2 (6 bases). This TCR derives from a human donor in a cohort sampled during active COVID-19. In DNA form, the CDR3 reads TGTGCCAGCAGTTACCGCCCTTCTAGCGCGAACACCGGGGAGCTGTTTTTT. The encoded protein is CASSYRPSSANTGELFF.